Listed below are T cell receptor beta chains from one sample, sequenced in a study of blood T cell repertoires in COVID-19. This table comes from immunoSEQ multiplex PCR, and its TCRdb copy is limited to in-frame clones, with some not included. The data hold about 220,000 clones, with almost 90% observed a single time. The sample was PBMCs or T cells enriched from blood (not recorded which). The receptors were sampled from a woman aged 45-59 years with acute COVID-19. The CDR3 runs from the conserved cysteine through the conserved F or W. D genes are given only for firm matches. Clone size appears in some rows only: once, few, many, or a class for an expanded clone.

NA	TRBV30	TRBJ1-5	NA	TGTGCCTGGAGTTACAGTCGCAATCAGCCCCAGCATTTT	CAWSYSRNQPQHF
NA	TRBV11-1	TRBJ2-1	NA	TGTGCCAGCAGCTCCGGACAAAACAAAATCAATGAGCAGTTCTTC	CASSSGQNKINEQFF
NA	TRBV15	TRBJ1-6	NA	TGTGCCACCAGCAGAAACCCGGACAGCTTGAGCTCCTATAATTCACCCCTCCACTTT	CATSRNPDSLSSYNSPLHF
NA	TRBV4-1	TRBJ1-2	few	TGCGCCAGCAGCCAAGCTGGGCGAATAATTCGTTATGGCTACACCTTC	CASSQAGRIIRYGYTF
TRBD1	TRBV13	TRBJ1-2	NA	TGTGCCAGCAGCTTAACACCGGGACAGGGGCTGTATGGCTACACCTTC	CASSLTPGQGLYGYTF
TRBD1	TRBV19	TRBJ2-5	NA	TGTGCCAGTTCCCGACAGGGCCGGGAGACCCAGTACTTC	CASSRQGRETQYF
NA	TRBV18	TRBJ2-1	NA	TGTGCCAGCTCACCAACGGCAGGGGTCAGCAATGAGCAGTTCTTC	CASSPTAGVSNEQFF
NA	TRBV5-1	TRBJ1-5	NA	TGCGCCAGCAGCTTGGCAGGGCCTTATAGCAATCAGCCCCAGCATTTT	CASSLAGPYSNQPQHF
NA	TRBV6-5	TRBJ2-5	NA	TGTGCCAGCAGTCTATCGGACAGCCGGGAGACCCAGTACTTC	CASSLSDSRETQYF
NA	TRBV30	TRBJ2-1	NA	TGTGCCTGGACCGGAGGGGGCGATGAGCAGTTCTTC	CAWTGGGDEQFF
NA	TRBV18	TRBJ2-3	once	TGTGCCAGCTCACCACTTTGGGGCATTGGGACAGATACGCAGTATTTT	CASSPLWGIGTDTQYF
TRBD1	TRBV5-1	TRBJ1-2	NA	TGCGCCAGCAGCTCGGGACAGAACAACTATGGCTACACCTTC	CASSSGQNNYGYTF
TRBD2	TRBV2	TRBJ2-3	NA	TGTGCCAGCAGAGTACTAGCGGGAACAGATACGCAGTATTTT	CASRVLAGTDTQYF
TRBD2	TRBV5-6	TRBJ2-3	NA	TGTGCCAGCAGCCGACTAGCGGGAGGGTTCGTTTCCACAGATACGCAGTATTTT	CASSRLAGGFVSTDTQYF
TRBD2	TRBV4-2	TRBJ2-4	NA	TGTGCCAGCAGCCAAGAAGGGCCTAGCGGGATAGCCAAAAACATTCAGTACTTC	CASSQEGPSGIAKNIQYF
NA	TRBV5-1	TRBJ1-4	NA	TGCGCCAGCAGCCGACAGGCTGGTAATGAAAAACTGTTTTTT	CASSRQAGNEKLFF
NA	TRBV27	TRBJ2-7	NA	TGTGCCAGCAGTTTATCCGGCCTGGGAGGAAACGAGCAGTACTTC	CASSLSGLGGNEQYF
NA	TRBV12-3/TRBV12-4	TRBJ2-4	once	NA	CASSTSGNIQYF
NA	TRBV7-2	TRBJ2-1	NA	TGTGCCAGCAGGACCGCGGGCACCGATGAGCAGTTCTTC	CASRTAGTDEQFF
NA	TRBV9	TRBJ1-4	NA	TGTGCCAGCAGCGTAGGAGGCAGTGCAACTAATGAAAAACTGTTTTTT	CASSVGGSATNEKLFF
TRBD2	TRBV7-9	TRBJ2-3	NA	TGTGCCAGCAGCTTAGGGACTAGCGGGAGCCCAGATACGCAGTATTTT	CASSLGTSGSPDTQYF
NA	TRBV11-3	TRBJ2-2	NA	TGTGCCAGCAGCTTAACAGGGCAGAACACCGGGGAGCTGTTTTTT	CASSLTGQNTGELFF
TRBD2	TRBV30	TRBJ2-3	NA	TGTGCCTGGAGTGGGGGAACGGGAGGGTCCTTTCGCACAGATACGCAGTATTTT	CAWSGGTGGSFRTDTQYF
TRBD1	TRBV3-1/TRBV3-2	TRBJ2-7	NA	TGTGCCAGCAGCGGACAGGGGGAAGGCTACGAGCAGTACTTC	CASSGQGEGYEQYF
NA	TRBV7-9	TRBJ1-2	NA	TGTGCCAGCAGCTCCGGGATAAACTATGGCTACACCTTC	CASSSGINYGYTF
NA	TRBV28	TRBJ2-1	NA	TGTGCCAGCTGGGACGGGGACGGTGGGGGCAACTACAATGAGCAGTTCTTC	CASWDGDGGGNYNEQFF
NA	TRBV7-3	TRBJ2-1	NA	TGTGCCAGCAGCTTAACCGCCCGGTACAATGAGCAGTTCTTC	CASSLTARYNEQFF
NA	TRBV7-2	TRBJ2-7	few	TGTGCCAGCAGCGAGGGGACAGGCCCCGGGAGGGAGCAGTACTTC	CASSEGTGPGREQYF
NA	TRBV12-3/TRBV12-4	TRBJ2-3	NA	TGTGCCAGCAGTTCCCACTTAAATACGCAGTATTTT	CASSSHLNTQYF
TRBD1	TRBV6-5	TRBJ1-2	NA	TGTGCCAGCAGAGCCGGGACAGGGGTCGGCTACACCTTC	CASRAGTGVGYTF
TRBD1	TRBV6-5	TRBJ1-5	NA	TGTGCCAGCAGTTACGGACAGGGGGTCAATCAGCCCCAGCATTTT	CASSYGQGVNQPQHF
TRBD1	TRBV12-5	TRBJ1-1	NA	TGTGCTAGTGGTCTATCGGGACAGATCTCTGAAGCTTTCTTT	CASGLSGQISEAFF
NA	TRBV6-1	TRBJ2-3	NA	TGTGCCAGCAGTGAAAGGGGCCCCAAAGATACGCAGTATTTT	CASSERGPKDTQYF
NA	TRBV6-4	TRBJ2-2	once	TGTGCCAGCAGTGACGAGCACGGGGTACCCGGGGAGCTGTTTTTT	CASSDEHGVPGELFF
NA	TRBV4-2	TRBJ1-6	many	TGTGCCAGCAGCCAAGAACAGGGAAACTCACCCCTCCACTTT	CASSQEQGNSPLHF
TRBD1	TRBV5-4	TRBJ1-3	NA	TGTGCCAGCAGCCCGGACAGGGCCGGAAACACCATATATTTT	CASSPDRAGNTIYF
NA	TRBV2	TRBJ1-1	NA	TGTGCCAGCAGTGTTAGGGGGAACACTGAAGCTTTCTTT	CASSVRGNTEAFF
TRBD2	TRBV9	TRBJ2-1	NA	TGTGCCAGCAGCCCCCGACTAGCGGGAGTGTCCTACAATGAGCAGTTCTTC	CASSPRLAGVSYNEQFF
TRBD2	TRBV11-3	TRBJ2-3	few	TGTGCCAGCAGCTTACAAGCGGGGTCAGATACGCAGTATTTT	CASSLQAGSDTQYF
TRBD1	TRBV10-3	TRBJ1-5	NA	TGTGCCATCAACCAGGGGGCAGGTCAGCCCCAGCATTTT	CAINQGAGQPQHF
TRBD1	TRBV6-5	TRBJ1-1	NA	TGTGCCAGCGCGGGGAACAGGGGGAACGCTGAAGCTTTCTTT	CASAGNRGNAEAFF
TRBD2	TRBV27	TRBJ2-1	NA	TGTGCCAGCAGTTTTGGGCTAGCGGGAATAGTTTTGCAGTTCTTC	CASSFGLAGIVLQFF
NA	TRBV7-2	TRBJ2-2	many	TGTGCCAGCAGCGTGGCGGGGAACAGCGGGGAGCTGTTTTTT	CASSVAGNSGELFF
NA	TRBV28	TRBJ2-7	NA	TGTGCCAGCAGTTTAGCGCCCTACGAGCAGTACTTC	CASSLAPYEQYF
NA	TRBV28	TRBJ1-1	NA	TGTGCCAGCAGGCCGATCGGGGGGAGGTGGGACACTGAAGCTTTCTTT	CASRPIGGRWDTEAFF